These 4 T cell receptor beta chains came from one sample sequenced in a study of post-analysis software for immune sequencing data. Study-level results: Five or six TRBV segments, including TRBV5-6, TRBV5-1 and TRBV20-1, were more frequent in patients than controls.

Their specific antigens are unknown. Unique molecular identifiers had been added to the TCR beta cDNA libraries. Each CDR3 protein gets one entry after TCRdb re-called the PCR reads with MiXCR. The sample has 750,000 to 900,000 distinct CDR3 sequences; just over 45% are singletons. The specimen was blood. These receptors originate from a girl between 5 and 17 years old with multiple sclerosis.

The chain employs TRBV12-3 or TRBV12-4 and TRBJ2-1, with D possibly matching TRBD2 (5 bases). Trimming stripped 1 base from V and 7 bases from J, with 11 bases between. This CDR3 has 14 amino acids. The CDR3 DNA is TGTGCCAGCAGTTTAGGGGCTAGCACGAATGAGCAGTTCTTC. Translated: CASSLGASTNEQFF.

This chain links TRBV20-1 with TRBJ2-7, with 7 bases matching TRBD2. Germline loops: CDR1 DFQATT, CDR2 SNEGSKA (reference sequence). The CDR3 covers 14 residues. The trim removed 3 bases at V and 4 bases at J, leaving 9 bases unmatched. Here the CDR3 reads CSASAGWGGYEQYF. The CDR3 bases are TGCAGTGCTAGCGCAGGGTGGGGGGGTTACGAGCAGTACTTC.

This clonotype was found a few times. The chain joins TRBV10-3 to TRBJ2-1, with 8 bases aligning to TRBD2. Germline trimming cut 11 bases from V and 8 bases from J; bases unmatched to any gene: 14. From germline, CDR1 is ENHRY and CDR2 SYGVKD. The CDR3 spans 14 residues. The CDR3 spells CAPMGGRCFDEQFF. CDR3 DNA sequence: TGTGCCCCAATGGGCGGGAGGTGTTTTGATGAGCAGTTCTTC.

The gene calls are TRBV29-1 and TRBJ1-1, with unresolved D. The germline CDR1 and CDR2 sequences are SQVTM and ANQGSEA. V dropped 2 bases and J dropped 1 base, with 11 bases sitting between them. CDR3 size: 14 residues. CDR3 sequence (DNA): TGCAGCGTTGAACGTCGGATCACGAACACTGAAGCTTTCTTT. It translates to CSVERRITNTEAFF.